This TCR delta chain was sequenced during a study of gamma-delta chains in newborns, infants, children. Study overall: Microbial exposure reportedly drives polyclonal innate γδ T cell expansion after birth.

TCRdb reran clone calling via CATT on the reads. Among more than 9,000 delta-chain clones, more than 20% were seen once, and the ten largest hold 4% to 5.5%. The table lists this clone with a few counts. V gave up 3 bases and J gave up 8 bases, with 18 bases separating them. The CDR3 spans 14 residues. Germline V gene data show CDR1 as GEAIGNYY and CDR2 as EKD. Sequencing used blood. The chain employs TRDV2 and TRDJ1, with D possibly being TRDD3 (5 bases). The TCR comes from a child who was a newborn, infant or young child, either healthy, febrile or measles-vaccinated (not recorded which). The CDR3 nucleotides are TGTGCCTGTGACCCCCTCTCTACCGGGGAGAAACTCATCTTT. Amino acid sequence: CACDPLSTGEKLIF.